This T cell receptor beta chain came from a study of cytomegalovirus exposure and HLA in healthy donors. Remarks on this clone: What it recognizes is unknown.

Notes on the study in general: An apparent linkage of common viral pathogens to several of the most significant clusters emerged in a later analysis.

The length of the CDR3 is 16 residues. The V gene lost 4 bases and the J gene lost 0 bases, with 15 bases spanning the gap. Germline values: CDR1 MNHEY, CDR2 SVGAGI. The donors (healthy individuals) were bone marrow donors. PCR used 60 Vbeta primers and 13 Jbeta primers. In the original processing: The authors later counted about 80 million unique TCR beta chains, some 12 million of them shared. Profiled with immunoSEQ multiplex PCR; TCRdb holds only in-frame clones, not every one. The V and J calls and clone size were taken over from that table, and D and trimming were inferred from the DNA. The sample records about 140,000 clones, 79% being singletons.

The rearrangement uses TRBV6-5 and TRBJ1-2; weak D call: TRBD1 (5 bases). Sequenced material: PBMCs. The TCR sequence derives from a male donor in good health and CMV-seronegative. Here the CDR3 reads CASSWGGLSTNYGYTF. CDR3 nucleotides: TGTGCCAGCAGTTGGGGGGGACTCTCAACTAACTATGGCTACACCTTC.